Shown below are 28 T cell receptor beta chains from a single sample sequenced in a study of blood T cell repertoires in COVID-19. The data were produced by immunoSEQ multiplex PCR, yet TCRdb's version contains in-frame clones alone and is incomplete. Of under 250,000 clones detected, 80% to 90% appear once; the ten largest clones hold around 4%. Sequencing used peripheral blood. The receptors here all came from a man in his forties or fifties with acute or convalescent COVID-19.

This chain uses TRBV7-9 with TRBJ1-4, with a tentative D call TRBD1 (5 bases). The CDR3 sequence is 16 residues long. Trimming cost V 1 base and J 5 bases, with 14 bases left between them. Germline lookup yields CDR1 SEHNR and CDR2 FQNEAQ (reference sequence). In DNA, the CDR3 is TGTGCCAGCAGCTTAGGGTACAGGCGATACAATGAAAAACTGTTTTTT. Translated, it gives CASSLGYRRYNEKLFF.

The chain joins TRBV27 to TRBJ2-1; TRBD1 agrees at 8 bases. This CDR3 spans 15 amino acids. The V gene end was trimmed by 2 bases and the J gene end by 6 bases; junction bases not matched to a gene: 6. CDR1 and CDR2 from the germline V gene are MNHEY and SMNVEV (reference sequence). The CDR3 DNA reads TGTGCCAGCAGTTTAGGCAGGGGGCGCAGCAATGAGCAGTTCTTC. This translates into CASSLGRGRSNEQFF.

The chain recombines TRBV5-5 with TRBJ2-7; 7 positions agree with TRBD1. J was trimmed by 4 bases and V by 3 bases; bases with no gene match: 10. Germline V gene data show CDR1 as SGHKS and CDR2 as YYEKEE (reference sequence). This CDR3 comprises 15 residues. CDR3 nucleotides: TGTGCCAGCAGCTACAGACAGGGAGCTCGGTACGAGCAGTACTTC. Its translation is CASSYRQGARYEQYF.

CDR3 DNA sequence: TGTGCCAGCAGCTTAGCGCGCAGGGCAGGAATTTCACCCCTCCACTTT. It is translated as CASSLARRAGISPLHF. This rearrangement joins TRBV7-6 to TRBJ1-6; TRBD1 might be the D (5 bases). CDR3 length equals 16 residues. From germline, CDR1 is SGHVS and CDR2 FNYEAQ. V was cut by 0 bases and J by 9 bases, with 15 bases left in between.

The J gene is TRBJ2-3, the V gene TRBV19; D gene ambiguous. The V gene lost 3 bases and the J gene lost 5 bases, with 3 bases spanning the gap. In germline, CDR1 is LNHDA, CDR2 SQIVND (reference sequence). The CDR3 is 11 residues long. DNA for the CDR3: TGTGCCAGTAGTATTAAAGATACGCAGTATTTT. Residues: CASSIKDTQYF. The variable domain in full, completed from reference TRBV19 and TRBJ2-3, reads DGGITQSPKYLFRKEGQNVTLSCEQNLNHDAMYWYRQDPGQGLRLIYYSQIVNDFQKGDIAEGYSVSREKKESFPLTVTSAQKNPTAFYLCASSIKDTQYFGPGTRLTVL.

The genes are TRBV30 and TRBJ1-3; D uncertain. CDR3 length: 12 amino acids. V shed 8 bases and J shed 0 bases, with 8 bases lying between them. CDR1 GTSNPN and CDR2 SVGIG come from the germline V gene (reference sequence). The CDR3 region is CAGLGSGNTIYF. In DNA, the CDR3 is TGTGCCGGACTTGGCTCTGGAAACACCATATATTTT.

This sequence joins TRBV7-8 and TRBJ2-7; TRBD2 agrees at 9 bases. The V and J ends lost 3 bases and 3 bases, in that order; junction bases with no gene match: 6. There are 15 residues in the CDR3. Germline V CDR1 and CDR2: SGHVS, FQNEAQ. The CDR3 coding sequence is TGTGCCAGCAGCTTTACGATAGCGGGAGACTACGAGCAGTACTTC. The encoded protein is CASSFTIAGDYEQYF. Together with reference TRBV7-8 and TRBJ2-7, the CDR3 gives the full variable domain: GAGVSQSPRYKVAKRGQDVALRCDPISGHVSLFWYQQALGQGPEFLTYFQNEAQLDKSGLPSDRFFAERPEGSVSTLKIQRTQQEDSAVYLCASSFTIAGDYEQYFGPGTRLTVT.

This clone has only a few counts. The chain couples TRBV28 to TRBJ2-7; no firm D call. CDR3 length: 10 amino acids. V gave up 6 bases and J gave up 3 bases, with 3 bases separating them. Germline V gene data show CDR1 as MDHEN and CDR2 as SYDVKM. The CDR3 DNA reads as TGTGCCAGCAGCCACTACGAGCAGTACTTC. It codes for CASSHYEQYF.

J is TRBJ2-7 and V is TRBV5-4; 7 bases match TRBD1. The CDR3 consists of 13 residues. Germline V gene sequence: CDR1 SGHNT, CDR2 YYREEE (reference sequence). With V trimmed by 6 bases and J by 6 bases, 9 bases remained unmatched. CDR3 in amino acids: CASNEGGTGEQYF. The CDR3 coding sequence is TGTGCCAGCAATGAAGGGGGCACTGGCGAGCAGTACTTC.

A few counts support this clone. This sequence joins TRBV10-1 and TRBJ2-7; 7 bases match TRBD2. This CDR3 is 15 amino acids long. Germline CDR1 reads WNHNN; CDR2 reads SYGVQD (reference sequence). V trimming: 3 bases; J trimming: 4 bases; junction bases outside the gene matches: 9. In DNA, the CDR3 is TGCGCCAGCAGTGAAGGAGCGGGACCGAGGTACGAGCAGTACTTC. It specifies CASSEGAGPRYEQYF.

The V call is TRBV9, the J call TRBJ1-1; 7 bases are shared with TRBD1. This CDR3 comprises 12 residues. V dropped 3 bases and J dropped 11; count of bases not matched to a gene: 7. CDR1 is SGDLS, CDR2 YYNGEE, per germline. CDR3 loop: CASSAHPDRAFF. CDR3 sequence (DNA): TGTGCCAGCAGCGCACACCCGGACAGGGCTTTCTTT.

The chain has TRBV5-4 and TRBJ2-3; 10 positions match TRBD2. With 0 bases clipped from V and 5 bases from J, the junction kept 0 bases outside the gene matches. CDR1 SGHNT and CDR2 YYREEE come from the germline V gene (reference sequence). This CDR3 has 14 amino acids. This CDR3 is CASSLGTSGDTQYF. CDR3 coding DNA: TGTGCCAGCAGCTTGGGGACTAGCGGAGATACGCAGTATTTT.

The rearrangement uses TRBV6-5 and TRBJ1-2; TRBD1 might be the D (5 bases). CDR1 and CDR2 (germline): MNHEY, SVGAGI. The CDR3 runs 14 residues. Trimming stripped 7 bases from V and 4 bases from J, with 16 bases between. CDR3 protein: CASNRGGGVYGYTF. CDR3 in DNA: TGTGCCAGCAATCGGGGAGGAGGGGTCTATGGCTACACCTTC.

V gene TRBV7-8 combines with J gene TRBJ1-5; a weak D match, TRBD1 (6 bases). CDR1 is SGHVS and CDR2 is FQNEAQ in the germline V gene. The V end lost 6 bases, the J end lost 4 bases, and 16 bases lay between the germline ends. CDR3 length equals 15 residues. The CDR3 DNA reads TGTGCCAGCAGGGAGAGGACAGCTACTAATCAGCCCCAGCATTTT. It codes for CASRERTATNQPQHF. The full variable domain, completed using reference TRBV7-8 and TRBJ1-5, is GAGVSQSPRYKVAKRGQDVALRCDPISGHVSLFWYQQALGQGPEFLTYFQNEAQLDKSGLPSDRFFAERPEGSVSTLKIQRTQQEDSAVYLCASRERTATNQPQHFGDGTRLSIL.

V is TRBV2 and J is TRBJ1-2; D is uncertain. V was clipped by 6 bases and J by 4 bases, with 18 bases between them. This CDR3 is built from 15 residues. CDR1 is SNHLY and CDR2 is FYNNEI in the germline V gene. CDR3 DNA: TGTGCCAGCAGGGGCGGCGGGGATCCTTCCTATGGCTACACCTTC. This codes for CASRGGGDPSYGYTF.

This rearrangement joins TRBV20-1 to TRBJ1-2; D call uncertain. The CDR3 has 11 residues. Germline V gives CDR1 DFQATT, CDR2 SNEGSKA (reference sequence). The CDR3 region has the DNA TGCATAGTAGGGAGGGCGTATGGCTACACCTTC. It encodes CIVGRAYGYTF.

This rearrangement joins TRBV28 to TRBJ1-5; no reliable D call. V gave up 8 bases and J gave up 1 base, with 12 bases separating them. The germline V gene encodes CDR1 MDHEN and CDR2 SYDVKM. There are 14 residues in the CDR3. The CDR3 loop reads CASAGLWSNQPQHF. As DNA, the CDR3 is TGTGCCAGCGCGGGCCTTTGGAGCAATCAGCCCCAGCATTTT.

The sample holds a few counts of this clone. V usage is TRBV18 and J usage is TRBJ1-1; 8 bases match TRBD1. V was clipped by 4 bases and J by 6 bases; unmatched bases: 7. The length of the CDR3 is 14 residues. Per the germline V gene, CDR1 is KGHSH and CDR2 is LQKENI. CDR3 sequence (DNA): TGTGCCAGCTCACTAATGGACAGGGACTCTGAAGCTTTCTTT. This codes for CASSLMDRDSEAFF.

This clone was detected once. The CDR3 coding sequence is TGTGCCAGTAGTCAGGGGGAATGGCAGCCCCAGCATTTT. Its protein product is CASSQGEWQPQHF. The chain employs TRBV19 and TRBJ1-5, with 7 bases that match TRBD1. The CDR3 is 13 residues long. V shed 5 bases, J shed 7 bases, and the junction held 5 bases outside the gene matches. Germline loops: CDR1 LNHDA, CDR2 SQIVND (reference sequence).

The V gene is TRBV7-8, the J gene TRBJ2-3, with 15 bases matching TRBD2. Unmatched junction bases numbered 4, after V lost 4 bases and J lost 2 bases. This CDR3 spans 17 amino acids. The V gene's germline CDR1 is SGHVS and CDR2 FQNEAQ. CDR3 sequence reads: CASSYGTSGGLTDTQYF. For the CDR3, the DNA is TGTGCCAGCAGCTACGGGACTAGCGGGGGGCTCACAGATACGCAGTATTTT.

The rearrangement uses TRBV10-3 and TRBJ1-3; D not certain. Trimming took off 4 bases at V and 0 bases at J, with 10 bases between the two ends. The CDR3 is made up of 15 amino acids. Per the germline V gene, CDR1 is ENHRY and CDR2 is SYGVKD. CDR3 bases: TGTGCCATCAGTGGGCAGAGCGCCTCTGGAAACACCATATATTTT. As protein: CAISGQSASGNTIYF.

V gene TRBV6-1 combines with J gene TRBJ1-4; possibly TRBD1 for D (5 bases). CDR1 is MNHNS and CDR2 is SASEGT in the germline V gene. Trimming stripped 2 bases from V and 5 bases from J, with 12 bases between. This CDR3 contains 15 residues. CDR3 DNA: TGTGCCAGCAGTGAAAAAGGGGCGGGGAATGAAAAACTGTTTTTT. The encoded protein is CASSEKGAGNEKLFF.

The gene calls are TRBV5-6 and TRBJ1-2; 10 bases are shared with TRBD1. Germline V gene data show CDR1 as SGHDT and CDR2 as YYEEEE. The CDR3 totals 14 residues. After removal of 5 bases from V and 4 bases from J, the junction contained 5 bases not matched to a gene. The CDR3 nucleotides are TGTGCCAGCAGTAGGGACAGGGGCTTCTATGGCTACACCTTC. As protein: CASSRDRGFYGYTF.

The J gene is TRBJ2-1, the V gene TRBV24-1, with TRBD1 as a possible D gene (6 bases). The CDR3 length is 16 residues. V was cut by 5 bases and J by 0 bases, with 13 bases left in between. The V gene's germline CDR1 is KGHDR and CDR2 SFDVKD. This CDR3 is CATSGLRGSSYNEQFF. The CDR3 DNA follows: TGTGCCACCAGTGGCCTCAGGGGAAGCTCCTACAATGAGCAGTTCTTC.

CDR3 sequence (DNA): TGTGCCAGCAGTTACAATGAGCGGGGCTACGACTACGAGCAGTACTTC. Translation gives CASSYNERGYDYEQYF. This chain joins TRBV6-2 or TRBV6-3 and TRBJ2-7, with 7 bases fitting TRBD2. V dropped 2 bases and J dropped 3; count of bases not matched to a gene: 10. Germline-derived CDR1 and CDR2 are MNHEY and SVGEGT. The CDR3 is 16 residues long.

The V and J genes are TRBV9 and TRBJ1-5, with a tentative D call TRBD1 (6 bases). CDR1 SGDLS and CDR2 YYNGEE come from the germline V gene. CDR3 length: 18 residues. Deletions cut 0 bases from V and 7 bases from J, with 23 bases between. CDR3 amino acids: CASSVVSHQGNPQQPQHF. The CDR3 DNA reads TGTGCCAGCAGCGTAGTCTCCCACCAGGGGAATCCCCAACAGCCCCAGCATTTT.

The genes are TRBV4-1 and TRBJ1-4, with 11 bases fitting TRBD1. The CDR3 is made up of 18 amino acids. Germline CDR1 is MGHRA and CDR2 is YSYEKL. With V trimmed by 4 bases and J by 0 bases, 7 bases remained unmatched. CDR3 amino acids: CASSPTGTGGTTNEKLFF. The CDR3 nucleotides are TGCGCCAGCAGCCCCACCGGGACAGGGGGAACAACTAATGAAAAACTGTTTTTT.

The V call is TRBV7-3, the J call TRBJ2-3; 10 bases align to TRBD2. This CDR3 has 17 residues. Germline V CDR1 and CDR2: SGHTA, FQGTGA. V shed 2 bases, J shed 4 bases, and the junction held 9 bases outside the gene matches. CDR3 DNA sequence: TGTGCCAGCAGCTTATACGCTAGCGGGAGTCAGGCAGATACGCAGTATTTT. Amino acids: CASSLYASGSQADTQYF.